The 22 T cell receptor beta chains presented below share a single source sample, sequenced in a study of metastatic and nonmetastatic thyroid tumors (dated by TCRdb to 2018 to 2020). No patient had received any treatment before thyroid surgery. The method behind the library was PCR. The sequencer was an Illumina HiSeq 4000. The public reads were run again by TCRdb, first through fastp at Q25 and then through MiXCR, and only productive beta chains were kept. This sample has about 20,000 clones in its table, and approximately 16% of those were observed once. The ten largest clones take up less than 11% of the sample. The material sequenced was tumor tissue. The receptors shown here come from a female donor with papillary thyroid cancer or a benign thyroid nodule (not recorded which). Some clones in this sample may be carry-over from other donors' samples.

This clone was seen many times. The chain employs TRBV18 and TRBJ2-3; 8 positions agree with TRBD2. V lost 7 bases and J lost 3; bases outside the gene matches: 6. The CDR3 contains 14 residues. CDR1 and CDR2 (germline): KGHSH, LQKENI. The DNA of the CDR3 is TGTGCCAGCTTATCCGGCGGGGGGACAGATACGCAGTATTTT. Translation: CASLSGGGTDTQYF.

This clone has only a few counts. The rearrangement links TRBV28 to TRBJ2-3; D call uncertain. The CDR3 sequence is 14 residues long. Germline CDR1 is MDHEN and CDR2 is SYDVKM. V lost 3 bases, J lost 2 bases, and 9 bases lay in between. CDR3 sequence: CASSLGRVTDTQYF. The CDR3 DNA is TGTGCCAGCAGTTTGGGTCGGGTCACAGATACGCAGTATTTT.

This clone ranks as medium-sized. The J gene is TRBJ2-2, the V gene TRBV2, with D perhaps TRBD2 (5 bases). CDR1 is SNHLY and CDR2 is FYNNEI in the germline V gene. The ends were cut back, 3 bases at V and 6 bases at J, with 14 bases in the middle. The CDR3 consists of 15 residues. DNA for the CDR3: TGTGCCAGCAGTGATGGGTCAGTAGCGCCCGGGGAGCTGTTTTTT. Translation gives CASSDGSVAPGELFF.

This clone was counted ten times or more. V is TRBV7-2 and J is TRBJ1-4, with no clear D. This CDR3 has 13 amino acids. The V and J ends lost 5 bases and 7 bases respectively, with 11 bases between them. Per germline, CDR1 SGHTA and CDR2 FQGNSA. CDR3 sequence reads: CASSPVVGEKLFF. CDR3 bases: TGTGCCAGCAGCCCGGTAGTGGGTGAAAAACTGTTTTTT.

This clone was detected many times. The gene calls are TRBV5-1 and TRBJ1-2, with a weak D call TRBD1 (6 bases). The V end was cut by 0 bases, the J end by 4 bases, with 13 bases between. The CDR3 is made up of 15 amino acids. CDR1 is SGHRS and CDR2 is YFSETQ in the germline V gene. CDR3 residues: CASSLERGAGYGYTF. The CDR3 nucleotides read TGCGCCAGCAGCTTGGAACGGGGGGCAGGCTATGGCTACACCTTC.

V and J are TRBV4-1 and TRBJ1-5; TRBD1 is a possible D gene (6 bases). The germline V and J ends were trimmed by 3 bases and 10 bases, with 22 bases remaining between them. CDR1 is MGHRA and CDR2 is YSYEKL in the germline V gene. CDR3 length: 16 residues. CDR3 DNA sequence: TGCGCCAGCAGCCATGGGCTGGGGGGGGCGTCTTATCCCCAGCATTTT. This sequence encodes CASSHGLGGASYPQHF.

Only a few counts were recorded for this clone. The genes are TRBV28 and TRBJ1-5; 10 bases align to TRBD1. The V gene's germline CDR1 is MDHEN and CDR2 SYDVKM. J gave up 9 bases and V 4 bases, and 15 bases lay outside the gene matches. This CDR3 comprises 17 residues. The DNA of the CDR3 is TGTGCCAGCAGTTCAGTGACAGGGGGCTTAAGCAATAGGCCCCAGCATTTT. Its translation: CASSSVTGGLSNRPQHF.

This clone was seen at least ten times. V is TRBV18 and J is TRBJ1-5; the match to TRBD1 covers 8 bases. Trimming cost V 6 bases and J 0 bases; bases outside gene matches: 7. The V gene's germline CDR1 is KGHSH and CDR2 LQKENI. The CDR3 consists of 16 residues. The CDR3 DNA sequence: TGTGCCAGCTCGACCGGGACAGGAGATAGCAATCAGCCCCAGCATTTT. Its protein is CASSTGTGDSNQPQHF. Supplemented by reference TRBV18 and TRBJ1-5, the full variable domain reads NAGVMQNPRHLVRRRGQEARLRCSPMKGHSHVYWYRQLPEEGLKFMVYLQKENIIDESGMPKERFSAEFPKEGPSILRIQQVVRGDSAAYFCASSTGTGDSNQPQHFGDGTRLSIL.

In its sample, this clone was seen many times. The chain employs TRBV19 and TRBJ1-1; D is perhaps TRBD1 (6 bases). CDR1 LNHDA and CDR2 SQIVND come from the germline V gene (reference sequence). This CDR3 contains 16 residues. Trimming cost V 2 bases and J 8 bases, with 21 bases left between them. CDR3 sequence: CASSITPKAGRGEAFF. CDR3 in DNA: TGTGCCAGTAGTATAACCCCCAAGGCAGGCAGGGGAGAAGCTTTCTTT.

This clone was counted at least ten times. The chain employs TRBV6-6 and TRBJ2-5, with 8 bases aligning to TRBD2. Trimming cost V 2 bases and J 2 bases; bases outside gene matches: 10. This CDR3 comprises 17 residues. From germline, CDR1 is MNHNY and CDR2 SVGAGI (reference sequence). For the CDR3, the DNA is TGTGCCAGCAGTTACGGTACTAGCGGAGGAGATCAAGAGACCCAGTACTTC. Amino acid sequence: CASSYGTSGGDQETQYF.

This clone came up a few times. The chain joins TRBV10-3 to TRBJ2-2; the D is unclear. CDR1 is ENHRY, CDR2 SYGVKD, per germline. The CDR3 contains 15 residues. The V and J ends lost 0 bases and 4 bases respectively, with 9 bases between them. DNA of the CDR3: TGTGCCATCAGTGAGTCCAGATCACTCACCGGGGAGCTGTTTTTT. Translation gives CAISESRSLTGELFF.

CDR3 loop: CASLGEGQGAYEQYF. CDR3 nucleotide sequence: TGTGCCAGCCTAGGGGAGGGACAGGGGGCCTACGAGCAGTACTTC. The chain recombines TRBV28 with TRBJ2-7, with 11 bases matching TRBD1. The V and J ends lost 8 bases and 2 bases, in that order; junction bases with no gene match: 8. CDR1 is MDHEN, CDR2 SYDVKM, per germline. The CDR3 is 15 residues long. Looking up the rest from reference TRBV28 and TRBJ2-7 gives the full variable domain: DVKVTQSSRYLVKRTGEKVFLECVQDMDHENMFWYRQDPGLGLRLIYFSYDVKMKEKGDIPEGYSVSREKKERFSLILESASTNQTSMYLCASLGEGQGAYEQYFGPGTRLTVT.

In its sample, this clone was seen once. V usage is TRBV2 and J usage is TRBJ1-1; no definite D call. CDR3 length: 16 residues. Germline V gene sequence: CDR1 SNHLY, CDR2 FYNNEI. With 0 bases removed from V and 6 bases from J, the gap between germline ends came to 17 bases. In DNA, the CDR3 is TGTGCCAGCAGTGAAGCGTACGGATTTGAGGGCGCTGAAGCTTTCTTT. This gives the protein CASSEAYGFEGAEAFF.

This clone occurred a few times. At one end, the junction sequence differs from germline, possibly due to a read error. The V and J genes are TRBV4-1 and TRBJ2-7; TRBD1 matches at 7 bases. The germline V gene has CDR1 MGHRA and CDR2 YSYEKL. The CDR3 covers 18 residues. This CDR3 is CAGSLKYMTGRFSYEQYF. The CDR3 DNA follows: TGCGCCGGCAGCCTCAAGTATATGACAGGGAGATTCTCCTACGAGCAGTACTTC.

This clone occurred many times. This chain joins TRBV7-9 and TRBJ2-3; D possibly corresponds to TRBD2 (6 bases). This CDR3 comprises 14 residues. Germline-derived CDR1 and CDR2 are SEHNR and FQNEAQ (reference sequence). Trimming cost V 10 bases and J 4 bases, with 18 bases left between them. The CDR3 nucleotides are TGTGCCACTTCTAACGGGGGAGAGGCAGATACGCAGTATTTT. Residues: CATSNGGEADTQYF.

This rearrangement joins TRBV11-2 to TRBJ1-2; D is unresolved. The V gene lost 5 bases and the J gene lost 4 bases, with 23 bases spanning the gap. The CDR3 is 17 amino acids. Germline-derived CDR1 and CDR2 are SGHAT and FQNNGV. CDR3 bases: TGTGCCAGCAGCCCCCGGCGGACCTCTACTACCCTCTATGGCTACACCTTC. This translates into CASSPRRTSTTLYGYTF.

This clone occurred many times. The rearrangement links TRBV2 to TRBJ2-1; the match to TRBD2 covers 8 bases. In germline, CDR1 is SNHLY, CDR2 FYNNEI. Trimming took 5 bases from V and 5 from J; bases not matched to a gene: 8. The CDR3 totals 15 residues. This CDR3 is CASSLAGLINNEQFF. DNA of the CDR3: TGTGCCAGCAGTTTAGCGGGGCTTATAAACAATGAGCAGTTCTTC.

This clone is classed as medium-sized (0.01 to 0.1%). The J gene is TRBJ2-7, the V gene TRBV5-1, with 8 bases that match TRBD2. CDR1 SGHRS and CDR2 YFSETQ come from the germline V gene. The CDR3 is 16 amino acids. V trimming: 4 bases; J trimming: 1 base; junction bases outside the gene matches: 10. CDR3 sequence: CASSLRAGEGSYEQYF. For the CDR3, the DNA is TGCGCCAGCAGCCTGAGAGCGGGAGAGGGTTCCTACGAGCAGTACTTC.

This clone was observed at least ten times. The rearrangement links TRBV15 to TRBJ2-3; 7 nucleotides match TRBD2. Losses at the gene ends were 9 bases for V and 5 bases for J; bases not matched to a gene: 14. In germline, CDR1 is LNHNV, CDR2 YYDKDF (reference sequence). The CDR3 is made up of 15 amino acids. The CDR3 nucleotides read TGTGCCACTACCCGGGACTACGCACATTTAGATACGCAGTATTTT. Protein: CATTRDYAHLDTQYF.

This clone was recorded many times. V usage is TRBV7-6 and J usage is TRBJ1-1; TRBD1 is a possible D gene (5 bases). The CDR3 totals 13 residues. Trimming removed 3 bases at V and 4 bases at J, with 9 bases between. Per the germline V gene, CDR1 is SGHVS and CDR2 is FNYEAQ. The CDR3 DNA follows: TGTGCCAGCAGCTTGGGGCTGAGCACTGAAGCTTTCTTT. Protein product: CASSLGLSTEAFF.

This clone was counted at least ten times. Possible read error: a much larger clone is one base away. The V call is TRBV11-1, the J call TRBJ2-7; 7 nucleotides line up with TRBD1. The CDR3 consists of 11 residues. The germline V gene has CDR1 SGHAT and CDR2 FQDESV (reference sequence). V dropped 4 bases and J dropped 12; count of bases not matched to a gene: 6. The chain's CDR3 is CASSYDRVLYF. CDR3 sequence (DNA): TGTGCCAGCAGCTACGACAGGGTACTGTACTTC.

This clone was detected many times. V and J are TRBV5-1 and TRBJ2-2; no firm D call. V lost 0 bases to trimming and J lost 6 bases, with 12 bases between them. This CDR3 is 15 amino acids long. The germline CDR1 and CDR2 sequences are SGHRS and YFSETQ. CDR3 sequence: CASSLGRAGSGELFF. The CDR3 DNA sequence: TGCGCCAGCAGCTTGGGCCGGGCTGGGTCCGGGGAGCTGTTTTTT.